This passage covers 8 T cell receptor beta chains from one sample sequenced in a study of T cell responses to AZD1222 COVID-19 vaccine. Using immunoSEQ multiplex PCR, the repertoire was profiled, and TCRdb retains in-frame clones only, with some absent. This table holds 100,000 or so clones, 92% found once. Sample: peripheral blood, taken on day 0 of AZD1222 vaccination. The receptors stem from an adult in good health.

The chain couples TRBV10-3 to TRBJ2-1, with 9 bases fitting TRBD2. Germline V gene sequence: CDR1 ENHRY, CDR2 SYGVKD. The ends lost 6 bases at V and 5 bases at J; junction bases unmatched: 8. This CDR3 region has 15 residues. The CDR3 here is CAIRNSGGLNNEQFF. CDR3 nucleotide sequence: TGTGCCATCAGGAATAGCGGGGGCCTGAACAATGAGCAGTTCTTC.

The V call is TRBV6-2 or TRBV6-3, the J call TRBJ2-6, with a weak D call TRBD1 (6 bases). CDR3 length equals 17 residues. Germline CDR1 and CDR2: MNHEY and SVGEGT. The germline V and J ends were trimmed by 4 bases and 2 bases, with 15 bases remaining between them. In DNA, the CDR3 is TGTGCCAGCAGTTCAAGCCGACCAGGGGCTGGGGCCAACGTCCTGACTTTC. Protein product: CASSSSRPGAGANVLTF.

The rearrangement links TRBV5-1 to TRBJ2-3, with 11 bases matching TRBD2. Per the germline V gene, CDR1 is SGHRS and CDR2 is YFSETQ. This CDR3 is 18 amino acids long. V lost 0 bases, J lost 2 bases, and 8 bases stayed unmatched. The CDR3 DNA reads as TGCGCCAGCAGCTTGGGACTAGCGGGGAGGGCCATCACAGATACGCAGTATTTT. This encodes CASSLGLAGRAITDTQYF.

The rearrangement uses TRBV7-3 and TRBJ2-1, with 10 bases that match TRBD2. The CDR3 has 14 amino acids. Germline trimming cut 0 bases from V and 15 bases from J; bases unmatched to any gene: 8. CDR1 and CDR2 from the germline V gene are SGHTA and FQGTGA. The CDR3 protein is CASSLTGSSGSPFF. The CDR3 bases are TGTGCCAGCAGCTTAACCGGTTCTAGCGGGAGTCCGTTCTTC.

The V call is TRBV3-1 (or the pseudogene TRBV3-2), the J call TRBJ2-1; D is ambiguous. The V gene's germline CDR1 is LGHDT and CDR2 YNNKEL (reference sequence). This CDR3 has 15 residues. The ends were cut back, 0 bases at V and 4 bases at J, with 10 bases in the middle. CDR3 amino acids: CASSQDRLLYNEQFF. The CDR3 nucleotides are TGTGCCAGCAGCCAAGACCGCCTCCTGTACAATGAGCAGTTCTTC.

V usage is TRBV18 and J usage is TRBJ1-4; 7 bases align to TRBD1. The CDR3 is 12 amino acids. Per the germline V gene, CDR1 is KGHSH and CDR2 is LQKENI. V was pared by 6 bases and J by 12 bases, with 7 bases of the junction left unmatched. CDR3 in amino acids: CASSSDRRELFF. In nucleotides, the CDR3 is TGTGCCAGCTCTTCGGACAGGAGGGAACTGTTTTTT.

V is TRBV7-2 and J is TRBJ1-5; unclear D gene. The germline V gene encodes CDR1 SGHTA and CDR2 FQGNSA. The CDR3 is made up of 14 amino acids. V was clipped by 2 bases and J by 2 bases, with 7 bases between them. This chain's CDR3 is CASSLNTGNQPQHF. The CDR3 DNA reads TGTGCCAGCAGCTTAAACACAGGCAATCAGCCCCAGCATTTT.

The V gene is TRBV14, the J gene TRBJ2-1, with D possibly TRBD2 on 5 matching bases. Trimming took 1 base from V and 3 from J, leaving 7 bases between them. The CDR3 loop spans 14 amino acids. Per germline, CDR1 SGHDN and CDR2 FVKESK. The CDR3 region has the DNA TGTGCCAGCAGCCAAGTACTAGTCTACAATGAGCAGTTCTTC. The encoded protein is CASSQVLVYNEQFF.